Each of the 22 T cell receptor beta chains below was sequenced from the same sample in a study of shared clonotypes between healthy human individuals (TCRdb year 2020). Library prep was done by the immunoSEQ multiplex PCR assay. TCRdb obtained this table from immuneACCESS and retained in-frame rearrangements with V and J assigned. These tables miss some clones; where compared with another copy, unresolved V genes account for less than half of the shortfall, and the remainder is unexplained. Recorded for this sample are approximately 2,000,000 clones; 93% of them occurred a single time. In total, the top ten clones hold around 1.7% of the sample. CD8 naive samples were obtained by positive selection for CCR7 among CD45RO-negative cells, yielding a CD45RA+CCR7+ population from which TemRA cells were excluded. The source material was naive CD8+ T cells from PBMCs. The cell subset or site label of this sample denotes: CD45RA+CCR7+. These TCRs come from a man aged 18 to 30 in good health. Some clones in this sample may be carry-over from other donors' samples.

The chain uses TRBV28 and TRBJ2-1; D could derive from TRBD1 or TRBD2 (5 bases each). Looked up from germline, CDR1 is MDHEN and CDR2 is SYDVKM. The CDR3 has 15 residues. V was cut by 7 bases and J by 10 bases, with 23 bases left in between. CDR3 region: CASKITGRDPREQFF. In nucleotides, the CDR3 is TGTGCCAGCAAGATTACGGGACGGGACCCACGGGAGCAGTTCTTC.

This chain uses TRBV7-9 with TRBJ2-7, with D maybe TRBD1 (5 bases). In germline, CDR1 is SEHNR, CDR2 FQNEAQ (reference sequence). V was cut by 3 bases and J by 5 bases, with 11 bases left in between. The CDR3 covers 13 residues. As DNA, the CDR3 is TGTGCCAGCAGCTTCATCAGGGCGGACGAGCAGTACTTC. This codes for CASSFIRADEQYF.

The V and J genes are TRBV6-5 and TRBJ2-1; D possibly uses TRBD1 or TRBD2 (6 bases each). Trimming took 6 bases from V and 4 from J, leaving 16 bases between them. CDR1 and CDR2 (germline): MNHEY, SVGAGI. The CDR3 totals 15 residues. The CDR3 DNA reads TGTGCCAGCAGCGATACGGGGGCGGGATACAATGAGCAGTTCTTC. This encodes CASSDTGAGYNEQFF.

The chain employs TRBV5-8 and TRBJ1-1; maybe TRBD1 (5 bases). Trimming stripped 2 bases from V and 5 bases from J, with 10 bases between. Looked up from germline, CDR1 is SGHTS and CDR2 is YDEGEE. The CDR3 sequence is 13 residues long. The CDR3 DNA is TGTGCCAGCAGCTTCTATGGGGGTACTGAAGCTTTCTTT. It specifies CASSFYGGTEAFF.

The gene calls are TRBV19 and TRBJ2-1; D remains unclear. The CDR3 loop spans 15 amino acids. Germline CDR1 LNHDA, CDR2 SQIVND (reference sequence). V gave up 8 bases and J gave up 10 bases, with 24 bases separating them. The CDR3 sequence is CASRPEARKVREQFF. The CDR3 DNA reads as TGTGCCAGTCGGCCGGAAGCGCGCAAGGTTCGGGAGCAGTTCTTC.

CDR3 DNA sequence: TGTGCCATCAGTGAGGAGGTCGAAATTGGAGATGAGCAGTTCTTC. This translates into CAISEEVEIGDEQFF. The rearrangement uses TRBV10-3 and TRBJ2-1; D remains ambiguous. The CDR3 runs to 15 residues. V shed 2 bases and J shed 8 bases, with 16 bases lying between them. Looked up from germline, CDR1 is ENHRY and CDR2 is SYGVKD.

The chain has TRBV11-2 and TRBJ2-3, with D perhaps assigned TRBD1 or TRBD2 (6 bases each). From germline, CDR1 is SGHAT and CDR2 FQNNGV. The CDR3 extends over 16 amino acids. The V end was cut by 5 bases, the J end by 4 bases, with 19 bases between. CDR3 sequence reads: CASSPRGRLSPDTQYF. In nucleotides, the CDR3 is TGTGCCAGCAGCCCCCGGGGGCGTTTGAGTCCAGATACGCAGTATTTT.

The chain links TRBV7-9 to TRBJ2-7; TRBD2 matches at 9 bases. Germline V lookup: CDR1 SEHNR, CDR2 FQNEAQ (reference sequence). CDR3 size: 16 residues. Losses at the gene ends were 5 bases for V and 6 bases for J; bases not matched to a gene: 14. The DNA of the CDR3 is TGTGCCAGCAGCCTCTTAGGGGCGGGAGGGCCCGGCGAGCAGTACTTC. Amino acid sequence: CASSLLGAGGPGEQYF. Variable domain in full (rest from reference TRBV7-9 and TRBJ2-7): DTGVSQNPRHKITKRGQNVTFRCDPISEHNRLYWYRQTLGQGPEFLTYFQNEAQLEKSRLLSDRFSAERPKGSFSTLEIQRTEQGDSAMYLCASSLLGAGGPGEQYFGPGTRLTVT.

The gene calls are TRBV7-8 and TRBJ2-1, with a weak D call TRBD1 (5 bases). The CDR3 consists of 14 residues. The V end lost 6 bases, the J end lost 6 bases, and 15 bases lay between the germline ends. Germline CDR1 is SGHVS and CDR2 is FQNEAQ. The CDR3 DNA is TGTGCCAGCAGTATGTGGGGCGCCCTCAATGAGCAGTTCTTC. Protein: CASSMWGALNEQFF.

V and J are TRBV5-1 and TRBJ2-1; 12 nucleotides line up with TRBD1. Germline trimming cut 7 bases from V and 6 bases from J; bases unmatched to any gene: 14. This CDR3 region has 17 residues. The germline gives CDR1 SGHRS, CDR2 YFSETQ. The CDR3 region is CASGKTTGTGGLNEQFF. The CDR3 coding sequence is TGCGCCAGCGGAAAAACAACCGGGACAGGGGGCCTCAATGAGCAGTTCTTC.

The V gene is TRBV27, the J gene TRBJ2-7; maybe TRBD2 (6 bases). V was shortened by 8 bases and J by 5 bases, with 10 bases between the two germline ends. The germline V gene encodes CDR1 MNHEY and CDR2 SMNVEV (reference sequence). The CDR3 extends over 11 amino acids. The chain's CDR3 is CASCSGDEQYF. CDR3 DNA: TGTGCCAGCTGTAGCGGAGACGAGCAGTACTTC.

This chain uses TRBV13 with TRBJ2-7, with 9 positions matching TRBD1. Per germline, CDR1 PRHDT and CDR2 FYEKMQ (reference sequence). Trimming cost V 5 bases and J 3 bases; bases outside gene matches: 11. This CDR3 spans 16 amino acids. This CDR3 is CASSPRDRGAIYEQYF. CDR3 DNA: TGTGCCAGCAGCCCCCGAGACAGGGGGGCAATCTACGAGCAGTACTTC.

The chain has TRBV4-1 and TRBJ1-3; D is unresolved. CDR1 is MGHRA and CDR2 is YSYEKL in the germline V gene. CDR3 size: 15 residues. The V gene lost 2 bases and the J gene lost 0 bases, with 8 bases spanning the gap. The CDR3 loop is CASSQFENSGNTIYF. Here the CDR3 DNA reads TGCGCCAGCAGCCAATTCGAAAACTCTGGAAACACCATATATTTT.

The chain joins TRBV27 to TRBJ1-3, with a tentative D call TRBD1 (5 bases). Germline V gene sequence: CDR1 MNHEY, CDR2 SMNVEV (reference sequence). This CDR3 contains 16 residues. The V gene lost 2 bases and the J gene lost 1 base, with 12 bases spanning the gap. DNA for the CDR3: TGTGCCAGCAGTTTACCCAGGGATTCTTCTGGAAACACCATATATTTT. Translation gives CASSLPRDSSGNTIYF.

The gene calls are TRBV7-9 and TRBJ2-2, with 8 bases identical to TRBD2. V shed 4 bases and J 1 base; nucleotides not matched to a gene: 5. CDR3 length: 16 residues. Germline assignment: CDR1 SEHNR and CDR2 FQNEAQ (reference sequence). As DNA, the CDR3 is TGTGCCAGCAGCTACGGACTAGCTGTGAACACCGGGGAGCTGTTTTTT. Protein product: CASSYGLAVNTGELFF.

This rearrangement joins TRBV29-1 to TRBJ1-2, with D perhaps matching TRBD1 (5 bases). V was clipped by 3 bases and J by 6 bases, with 17 bases between them. Germline V gives CDR1 SQVTM, CDR2 ANQGSEA. The CDR3 consists of 14 residues. Written as DNA, the CDR3 is TGCAGCGTTGAGGAGTCGAGCAGGGCCCATGGCTACACCTTC. This encodes CSVEESSRAHGYTF. Full variable domain (missing parts from reference TRBV29-1 and TRBJ1-2): SAVISQKPSRDICQRGTSLTIQCQVDSQVTMMFWYRQQPGQSLTLIATANQGSEATYESGFVIDKFPISRPNLTFSTLTVSNMSPEDSSIYLCSVEESSRAHGYTFGSGTRLTVV.

The V and J genes are TRBV29-1 and TRBJ2-3; TRBD1 matches at 8 bases. Germline lookup yields CDR1 SQVTM and CDR2 ANQGSEA. V shed 8 bases and J 4 bases; nucleotides not matched to a gene: 8. CDR3 length: 13 amino acids. In nucleotides, the CDR3 is TGCAGCCTAAGGGACAGGCTGGCAGATACGCAGTATTTT. Residues: CSLRDRLADTQYF.

V is TRBV6-5 and J is TRBJ2-7; possible D gene TRBD1, 6 bases. V lost 8 bases and J 6 bases, leaving 17 bases between the germline ends. Germline CDR1 is MNHEY and CDR2 is SVGAGI. CDR3 length: 13 amino acids. CDR3 DNA sequence: TGTGCCAGCTTTTTGTTGGGGGCGGCCGAGCAGTACTTC. Translating it yields CASFLLGAAEQYF.

This clone has a handful of counts. The chain couples TRBV30 to TRBJ1-1, with D unresolved. V lost 8 bases and J lost 0, with 7 bases in between. CDR1 is GTSNPN, CDR2 SVGIG, per germline (reference sequence). The CDR3 is made up of 11 amino acids. The CDR3 sequence is CAGALNTEAFF. CDR3 nucleotide sequence: TGTGCCGGAGCCTTGAACACTGAAGCTTTCTTT.

The chain links TRBV9 to TRBJ1-2; no definite D call. Germline V gene lookup returns CDR1 SGDLS and CDR2 YYNGEE. The CDR3 has 17 residues. V was shortened by 0 bases and J by 0 bases, with 15 bases between the two germline ends. In DNA, the CDR3 is TGTGCCAGCAGCGTAGGAGGAAGGGCCCCCTCTAACTATGGCTACACCTTC. It is translated as CASSVGGRAPSNYGYTF.

This chain uses TRBV7-6 with TRBJ1-1; D may be TRBD1 (6 bases). The germline V gene has CDR1 SGHVS and CDR2 FNYEAQ. Trimming removed 5 bases from V and 0 bases from J, with 16 bases in between. The CDR3 is 16 residues long. CDR3 sequence (DNA): TGTGCCAGCAGCCTGCTCCTTCAGGGGATGAACACTGAAGCTTTCTTT. This translates into CASSLLLQGMNTEAFF. The full variable domain, in which reference TRBV7-6 and TRBJ1-1 provide the parts outside the CDR3, is GAGVSQSPRYKVTKRGQDVALRCDPISGHVSLYWYRQALGQGPEFLTYFNYEAQQDKSGLPNDRFSAERPEGSISTLTIQRTEQRDSAMYRCASSLLLQGMNTEAFFGQGTRLTVV.

The chain employs TRBV19 and TRBJ1-5; D gene unclear. Deletions cut 6 bases from V and 4 bases from J, with 16 bases between. The CDR3 has 15 amino acids. CDR1 LNHDA and CDR2 SQIVND come from the germline V gene (reference sequence). The CDR3 here is CASSSLSRANQPQHF. CDR3 sequence (DNA): TGTGCCAGTAGCTCACTCTCCCGAGCGAATCAGCCCCAGCATTTT.